These 27 T cell receptor beta chains came from one sample sequenced in a study of blood T cells in healthy people across ages (dated by TCRdb to about 2015). Library method: 5' RACE. For sequencing, an Illumina HiSeq 2500 was employed. The second PCR ran for about 7 to 11 cycles and used a J-beta primer mix along with a sample-barcoded 5' primer. TCRdb trimmed the raw reads at Q25, called clones with MiXCR and kept productive beta chains. Each entry merges the rows of one CDR3 protein and shows their most common DNA and genes. The sample data list 1,300,000 or so distinct CDR3 sequences, and 55% to 75% of these were observed just once. Of the sample, 5% to 7% is held by the ten largest clones. The specimen was blood. The receptors originated from a man aged 18 to 30 in good health.

Turning to this clonotype: The junction does not match germline at one end; this may be a read error. The chain joins TRBV5-1 to TRBJ2-3; 11 bases are shared with TRBD2. Germline lookup yields CDR1 SGHRS and CDR2 YFSETQ. This CDR3 is built from 14 residues. The CDR3 coding sequence is TGCGCCAGCAGACTAGCGGGGGACACAGAGACGCAGTATTTT. Residues: CASRLAGDTETQYF.

J is TRBJ1-6 and V is TRBV7-2; 7 nucleotides align to TRBD1. The CDR3 has 15 residues. Germline V CDR1 and CDR2: SGHTA, FQGNSA. The J segment lost 10 bases and the V segment lost 4 bases, leaving 10 bases of the junction unmatched. This CDR3 is CASSSTTGVGSPLHF. CDR3 DNA sequence: TGTGCCAGCAGCTCGACCACAGGGGTAGGATCACCCCTCCACTTT.

The chain is built from TRBV7-2 and TRBJ2-3; 9 bases align to TRBD2. Trimming at V came to 3 bases and at J to 4 bases, leaving 11 bases not matched to a gene. The CDR3 covers 17 residues. Germline lookup yields CDR1 SGHTA and CDR2 FQGNSA. CDR3 DNA: TGTGCCAGCAGCTTGGGCCCCCCCCTAGCGGGGCCAGATACGCAGTATTTT. Translation: CASSLGPPLAGPDTQYF.

The chain uses TRBV4-1 and TRBJ1-2, with a tentative D call TRBD1 (5 bases). Trimming took 4 bases from V and 4 from J, leaving 19 bases between them. CDR3 size: 16 residues. The germline gives CDR1 MGHRA, CDR2 YSYEKL. The CDR3 DNA reads TGCGCCAGCAGCCCCAGCCCCGGGACTTTAGTCTATGGCTACACCTTC. It encodes CASSPSPGTLVYGYTF.

The gene calls are TRBV2 and TRBJ2-3; 9 bases are a match to TRBD1. CDR3 length: 15 amino acids. Germline CDR1 SNHLY, CDR2 FYNNEI. J lost 8 bases, V lost 7 bases, and 13 bases had no gene match. CDR3 nucleotide sequence: TGTGCCAGCAATCCGGGACAGGGTTTTTGGGGTACGCAGTATTTT. It translates to CASNPGQGFWGTQYF.

The chain combines TRBV7-9 with TRBJ2-5; possible D gene TRBD1, 5 bases. The J call is in doubt because the DNA end fits TRBJ2-7 better. The germline V gene has CDR1 SEHNR and CDR2 FQNEAQ (reference sequence). The length of the CDR3 is 15 residues. CDR3 protein: CASSSNDRDDYEQYF. In DNA form, the CDR3 reads TGTGCCAGCAGCTCGAATGACAGAGATGACTACGAGCAGTACTTC.

The rearrangement links TRBV3-1 to TRBJ2-3, with D perhaps assigned TRBD1 or TRBD2 (6 bases each). Germline-derived CDR1 and CDR2 are LGHDT and YNNKEL (reference sequence). There are 15 residues in the CDR3. Trimming removed 2 bases at V and 4 bases at J, with 13 bases between. CDR3 sequence reads: CASSQPGGIADTQYF. The DNA for the CDR3 is TGTGCCAGCAGCCAACCCGGGGGCATCGCAGATACGCAGTATTTT.

The genes are TRBV9 and TRBJ2-7, with a possible D match to TRBD1 (6 bases). From germline, CDR1 is SGDLS and CDR2 YYNGEE. This CDR3 spans 15 amino acids. Trimming removed 3 bases at V and 6 bases at J, with 19 bases between. CDR3: CASSEGTNKLSEQYF. CDR3 bases: TGTGCCAGCAGCGAGGGGACAAATAAACTGTCCGAGCAGTACTTC. The complete variable domain, with remaining parts taken from reference TRBV9 and TRBJ2-7, reads DSGVTQTPKHLITATGQRVTLRCSPRSGDLSVYWYQQSLDQGLQFLIQYYNGEERAKGNILERFSAQQFPDLHSELNLSSLELGDSALYFCASSEGTNKLSEQYFGPGTRLTVT.

The rearrangement uses TRBV29-1 and TRBJ1-1; D is uncertain. The CDR3 covers 12 residues. Germline V gene sequence: CDR1 SQVTM, CDR2 ANQGSEA. V was clipped by 2 bases and J by 1 base, with 5 bases between them. The CDR3 nucleotides read TGCAGCGTTGAAAATGGGAACACTGAAGCTTTCTTT. This encodes CSVENGNTEAFF.

This clonotype occurred once. The rearrangement links TRBV19 to TRBJ2-3, with 7 bases aligning to TRBD2. The CDR3 has 16 amino acids. The V and J ends lost 3 bases and 7 bases, in that order; junction bases with no gene match: 13. The germline CDR1 and CDR2 sequences are LNHDA and SQIVND (reference sequence). The CDR3 reads CASSIGSSGPVNTQYF. The CDR3 DNA sequence: TGTGCCAGTAGTATTGGGTCTAGCGGCCCCGTGAATACGCAGTATTTT.

This clonotype has a handful of counts. The chain carries TRBV6-6 and TRBJ2-4, with 10 bases fitting TRBD1. The junction had 1 base not matched to a gene; V was cut back by 0 bases and J by 5 bases. CDR3 length: 15 residues. CDR1 MNHNY and CDR2 SVGAGI come from the germline V gene (reference sequence). CDR3 amino acids: CASSYSGTGENIQYF. CDR3 in DNA: TGTGCCAGCAGTTACTCGGGGACAGGGGAAAACATTCAGTACTTC.

This clonotype was seen once. The CDR3 DNA reads TGCAGTGCAAATCCGGGACTAGAACACCCAGATACGCAGTATTTT. Protein: CSANPGLEHPDTQYF. V usage is TRBV20-1 and J usage is TRBJ2-3, with 8 nucleotides matching TRBD2. V lost 6 bases and J lost 4; bases outside the gene matches: 12. This CDR3 contains 15 residues. Germline V gene lookup returns CDR1 DFQATT and CDR2 SNEGSKA (reference sequence).

This chain joins TRBV20-1 and TRBJ1-6; D is ambiguous. The V gene's germline CDR1 is DFQATT and CDR2 SNEGSKA (reference sequence). Trimming took off 0 bases at V and 0 bases at J, with 6 bases between the two ends. This CDR3 is 15 amino acids long. CDR3 DNA: TGCAGTGCTAGAGATACCGTCTCCTATAATTCACCCCTCCACTTT. Translation: CSARDTVSYNSPLHF.

CDR3 sequence: CASNRQGWGHNEQFF. The CDR3 DNA follows: TGTGCCAGCAATCGACAAGGGTGGGGCCACAATGAGCAGTTCTTC. The gene calls are TRBV7-2 and TRBJ2-1, with D perhaps matching TRBD1 (5 bases). Germline loops: CDR1 SGHTA, CDR2 FQGNSA. The CDR3 consists of 15 residues. Deletions cut 7 bases from V and 5 bases from J, with 18 bases between.

V and J are TRBV5-6 and TRBJ1-5; a weak D match, TRBD1 (6 bases). The V end lost 4 bases, the J end lost 1 base, and 12 bases lay between the germline ends. From germline, CDR1 is SGHDT and CDR2 YYEEEE. The CDR3 is 15 amino acids. The CDR3 region is CASSLGQLSNQPQHF. CDR3 DNA sequence: TGTGCCAGCAGCCTTGGACAGCTCAGCAATCAGCCCCAGCATTTT.

The chain combines TRBV11-2 with TRBJ1-2, with D possibly matching TRBD1 (5 bases). CDR1 SGHAT and CDR2 FQNNGV come from the germline V gene. Trimming took off 3 bases at V and 4 bases at J, with 15 bases between the two ends. CDR3 size: 15 residues. CDR3 in DNA: TGTGCCAGCAGCTTTGGGACTCTCAACCTCTATGGCTACACCTTC. The encoded protein is CASSFGTLNLYGYTF.

The gene calls are TRBV7-2 and TRBJ2-5; 9 positions match TRBD2. CDR3 size: 14 residues. Germline V CDR1 and CDR2: SGHTA, FQGNSA. With 5 bases clipped from V and 5 bases from J, the junction kept 6 bases outside the gene matches. The CDR3 sequence is CASSVMLAGETQYF. The CDR3 nucleotides are TGTGCCAGCAGCGTAATGCTAGCGGGGGAGACCCAGTACTTC.

The CDR3 coding sequence is TGTGCCAGCAATCAGGGGCCGGTCTACGAGCAGTACTTC. Protein sequence: CASNQGPVYEQYF. V gene TRBV2 combines with J gene TRBJ2-5; weak D call: TRBD1 (6 bases). The DNA end favors TRBJ2-7, so the J call may be wrong. CDR3 length: 13 residues. The germline V gene has CDR1 SNHLY and CDR2 FYNNEI.

This clonotype was counted a few times. The rearrangement uses TRBV6-1 and TRBJ2-4; TRBD2 aligns across 12 bases. V shed 8 bases, J shed 1 base, and the junction held 9 bases outside the gene matches. The germline V gene has CDR1 MNHNS and CDR2 SASEGT. This CDR3 contains 17 residues. This CDR3 is CASGLAGPSGAKNIQYF. As DNA, the CDR3 is TGTGCCAGCGGACTAGCGGGACCGTCAGGGGCCAAAAACATTCAGTACTTC.

The V gene is TRBV3-1, the J gene TRBJ2-5; 15 positions agree with TRBD2. CDR1 is LGHDT, CDR2 YNNKEL, per germline (reference sequence). The CDR3 runs 16 residues. Trimming took 4 bases from V and 11 from J; bases not matched to a gene: 11. CDR3 in DNA: TGTGCCAGCAGCCGAGGACTAGCGGGGGGGCTGAAAGAGCAGTACTTC. Amino acids: CASSRGLAGGLKEQYF.

V is TRBV4-2 and J is TRBJ1-5; TRBD1 aligns across 9 bases. Germline loops: CDR1 LGHNA, CDR2 YNFKEQ. The CDR3 has 15 amino acids. Losses at the gene ends were 4 bases for V and 6 bases for J; bases not matched to a gene: 7. The CDR3 DNA reads TGTGCCAGCAGCCGCGATACAGGGGGCGGTCAGCCCCAGCATTTT. Protein: CASSRDTGGGQPQHF.

The genes are TRBV4-2 and TRBJ1-4; a weak D match, TRBD1 (5 bases). The length of the CDR3 is 15 residues. From germline, CDR1 is LGHNA and CDR2 YNFKEQ. V dropped 0 bases and J dropped 11 bases, with 16 bases sitting between them. The CDR3 DNA follows: TGTGCCAGCAGCCAAGAAGAGGGGCAGGGCGAGAAACTGTTTTTT. This codes for CASSQEEGQGEKLFF.

This clonotype was found many times. This chain uses TRBV9 with TRBJ2-4, with 11 bases aligning to TRBD2. The germline CDR1 and CDR2 sequences are SGDLS and YYNGEE. Germline trimming cut 4 bases from V and 0 bases from J; bases unmatched to any gene: 6. This CDR3 is built from 17 residues. CDR3 bases: TGTGCCAGCAGCTTCCTGACTAGCGGGATAGCCAAAAACATTCAGTACTTC. Amino acids: CASSFLTSGIAKNIQYF.

V gene TRBV3-1 combines with J gene TRBJ1-1; D ambiguous. V lost 2 bases to trimming and J lost 0 bases, with 10 bases between them. The CDR3 is made up of 15 amino acids. Looked up from germline, CDR1 is LGHDT and CDR2 is YNNKEL (reference sequence). Written as DNA, the CDR3 is TGTGCCAGCAGCCAATTTAACACCGTGAACACTGAAGCTTTCTTT. Its protein is CASSQFNTVNTEAFF.

This clonotype was counted between two and nine times. The V gene is TRBV2, the J gene TRBJ2-7; no clear D gene. The length of the CDR3 is 14 residues. Germline CDR1 SNHLY, CDR2 FYNNEI. V lost 2 bases, J lost 2 bases, and 10 bases lay in between. In DNA, the CDR3 is TGTGCCAGCAGTGAAATGGCGGCAGCCTACGAGCAGTACTTC. Residues: CASSEMAAAYEQYF.

This clonotype came up a few times. This CDR3 is CASSQGSSGGYEQYF. The CDR3 coding sequence is TGTGCCAGCAGCCAAGGGTCTAGCGGGGGGTACGAGCAGTACTTC. This chain joins TRBV4-2 and TRBJ2-5; 11 positions agree with TRBD2. The J call could be wrong; TRBJ2-7 is a better fit for the DNA end. The CDR3 runs 15 residues. Per the germline V gene, CDR1 is LGHNA and CDR2 is YNFKEQ.

This chain links TRBV29-1 with TRBJ2-5; a weak D match, TRBD1 (5 bases). The germline V and J ends were trimmed by 7 bases and 2 bases, with 8 bases remaining between them. Looked up from germline, CDR1 is SQVTM and CDR2 is ANQGSEA. The CDR3 is made up of 11 amino acids. CDR3 nucleotides: TGCAGCGGGCAGGGACAAGAGACCCAGTACTTC. Residues: CSGQGQETQYF.